These T cell receptor beta chains were read from a single sample in a study of early T cells in non-severe SARS-CoV-2 infection. TCRdb passed the 5' RACE reads through MiXCR, listing each CDR3 protein once. The sample shows about 56,000 distinct CDR3 sequences, over 9.5% of them seen only once. What was sequenced was whole blood. These receptors came from an adult who was a healthcare worker with PCR-confirmed SARS-CoV-2 infection or an uninfected control (not recorded which). CDR3s include the opening cysteine and the closing phenylalanine or tryptophan. Fields, in order: V gene, J gene, D gene, clone size, CDR3 protein, CDR3 DNA. The D gene is left open where the match is weak. Size is stated for part of the rows, as once, few or many counts, or as a class when the clone is expanded.

V: TRBV9; J: TRBJ2-7; D: NA; size: many; CDR3: CASSVEGYEQYF; DNA: TGTGCCAGCAGTGTCGAGGGCTACGAGCAGTACTTC
V: TRBV10-3; J: TRBJ2-1; D: NA; size: many; CDR3: CAISPWDNEQFF; DNA: TGTGCCATCAGCCCCTGGGACAATGAGCAGTTCTTC
V: TRBV20-1; J: TRBJ2-7; D: TRBD2; size: many; CDR3: CSAIRPPPAGAYEQYF; DNA: TGCAGTGCTATACGCCCACCGCCGGCGGGAGCCTACGAGCAGTACTTC
V: TRBV18; J: TRBJ1-3; D: NA; size: NA; CDR3: CASSTERVRSGNTIYF; DNA: TGTGCCAGCTCTACCGAGAGAGTGCGCTCTGGAAACACCATATATTTT
V: TRBV20-1; J: TRBJ2-1; D: NA; size: NA; CDR3: CSAQSPSLFFHEQFF; DNA: TGCAGTGCCCAGTCCCCTAGCCTCTTCTTCCATGAGCAGTTCTTC
V: TRBV29-1; J: TRBJ2-3; D: NA; size: NA; CDR3: CSVGGTPSTDTQYF; DNA: TGCAGCGTGGGGGGAACACCAAGCACAGATACGCAGTATTTT
V: TRBV7-2; J: TRBJ2-7; D: NA; size: NA; CDR3: CASSSQYEQYF; DNA: TGTGCCAGCAGCTCACAGTACGAGCAGTACTTC
V: TRBV29-1; J: TRBJ2-5; D: NA; size: few; CDR3: CSTGGGVETQYF; DNA: TGCAGCACCGGAGGGGGGGTCGAGACCCAGTACTTC
V: TRBV7-2; J: TRBJ2-5; D: NA; size: NA; CDR3: CASSFPASPQETQYF; DNA: TGTGCCAGCAGTTTCCCAGCTAGCCCCCAAGAGACCCAGTACTTC
V: TRBV7-2; J: TRBJ1-2; D: NA; size: NA; CDR3: CASSSRDSLYGYTF; DNA: TGTGCCAGCAGCAGCCGGGACTCCCTGTATGGCTACACCTTC
V: TRBV7-2; J: TRBJ2-7; D: NA; size: many; CDR3: CASSYRQFPESEQYF; DNA: TGTGCCAGCAGCTACCGACAGTTCCCCGAATCCGAGCAGTACTTC
V: TRBV29-1; J: TRBJ2-1; D: NA; size: few; CDR3: CSVEGSEQFF; DNA: TGCAGCGTTGAAGGGTCTGAGCAGTTCTTC
V: TRBV20-1; J: TRBJ2-1; D: TRBD2; size: few; CDR3: CSLSRASGYNEQFF; DNA: TGCAGCCTATCCCGGGCTAGCGGCTACAATGAGCAGTTCTTC
V: TRBV6-5; J: TRBJ1-2; D: NA; size: few; CDR3: CASMEADYGYTF; DNA: TGTGCCAGCATGGAGGCGGATTATGGCTACACCTTC
V: TRBV7-9; J: TRBJ2-1; D: TRBD1; size: many; CDR3: CASSSGTGYLNEQFF; DNA: TGTGCCAGCAGTTCCGGGACAGGGTATCTCAATGAGCAGTTCTTC
V: TRBV7-3; J: TRBJ2-1; D: TRBD2; size: few; CDR3: CELAGAYNEQFF; DNA: TGTGAACTAGCGGGAGCCTACAATGAGCAGTTCTTC
V: TRBV20-1; J: TRBJ2-3; D: TRBD2; size: many; CDR3: CSVRTSGYTDTQYF; DNA: TGCAGTGTAAGGACTAGTGGGTACACAGATACGCAGTATTTT
V: TRBV3-1; J: TRBJ2-5; D: NA; size: many; CDR3: CASSQDYGGIETQYF; DNA: TGTGCCAGCAGCCAAGATTATGGAGGAATCGAGACCCAGTACTTC
V: TRBV2; J: TRBJ2-1; D: TRBD2; size: few; CDR3: CASSLLGLAGVGEQFF; DNA: TGTGCCAGCAGTCTGTTGGGACTAGCGGGAGTAGGGGAGCAGTTCTTC
V: TRBV11-2; J: TRBJ2-7; D: NA; size: NA; CDR3: CAIRRIMNYEQYF; DNA: TGTGCCATCAGACGAATAATGAACTACGAGCAGTACTTC
V: TRBV5-1; J: TRBJ1-2; D: NA; size: many; CDR3: CASWSTGGYGYTF; DNA: TGCGCCAGTTGGTCAACCGGCGGCTATGGCTACACCTTC
V: TRBV18; J: TRBJ2-7; D: NA; size: many; CDR3: CASSPPGSFGEQYF; DNA: TGTGCCAGCTCACCACCGGGATCCTTTGGCGAGCAGTACTTC
V: TRBV20-1; J: TRBJ2-3; D: NA; size: NA; CDR3: CSAHKWLDADTQYF; DNA: TGCAGTGCCCACAAGTGGCTCGACGCAGATACGCAGTATTTT
V: TRBV2; J: TRBJ2-1; D: NA; size: many; CDR3: CASSDPLLDEQFF; DNA: TGTGCCAGCAGTGATCCCCTCTTGGATGAGCAGTTCTTC
V: TRBV20-1; J: TRBJ1-1; D: NA; size: NA; CDR3: CSARVRGTEAFF; DNA: TGCAGTGCTAGAGTACGGGGGACTGAAGCTTTCTTT
V: TRBV5-1; J: TRBJ1-2; D: NA; size: few; CDR3: CASSLGQVDYGYTF; DNA: TGCGCCAGCAGCTTGGGGCAGGTTGACTATGGCTACACCTTC
V: TRBV10-1; J: TRBJ2-1; D: TRBD2; size: few; CDR3: CASSAGTSGNYEQFF; DNA: TGCGCCAGCAGTGCTGGGACTAGCGGGAACTATGAGCAGTTCTTC
V: TRBV18; J: TRBJ2-1; D: TRBD2; size: many; CDR3: CASSPAGRGGSNEQFF; DNA: TGTGCCAGCTCACCGGCTGGGAGGGGAGGAAGCAATGAGCAGTTCTTC
V: TRBV4-1; J: TRBJ2-7; D: TRBD1; size: NA; CDR3: CASSQDWRQGPYEQYF; DNA: TGCGCCAGCAGCCAAGATTGGAGACAGGGTCCCTACGAGCAGTACTTC
V: TRBV24-1; J: TRBJ2-4; D: NA; size: NA; CDR3: CATSDPDSNIQYF; DNA: TGTGCCACCAGTGACCCTGACTCAAACATTCAGTACTTC
V: TRBV29-1; J: TRBJ1-2; D: NA; size: NA; CDR3: CSAGAGGYGYTF; DNA: TGCAGCGCGGGGGCTGGAGGCTATGGCTACACCTTC
V: TRBV5-1; J: TRBJ2-2; D: TRBD2; size: NA; CDR3: CASSSPFGGTNTGELFF; DNA: TGCGCCAGCAGCTCGCCTTTCGGGGGGACGAACACCGGGGAGCTGTTTTTT
V: TRBV11-3; J: TRBJ2-1; D: NA; size: few; CDR3: CASSYGRGAYNEQFF; DNA: TGTGCCAGCAGCTACGGCAGGGGGGCTTACAATGAGCAGTTCTTC
V: TRBV4-2; J: TRBJ2-3; D: NA; size: few; CDR3: CASSQGRTADTQYF; DNA: TGTGCCAGCAGCCAAGGCAGGACGGCAGATACGCAGTATTTT
V: TRBV12-3/TRBV12-4; J: TRBJ1-1; D: NA; size: many; CDR3: CASSLWVGQEAFF; DNA: TGTGCCAGCAGTTTATGGGTCGGGCAGGAAGCTTTCTTT
V: TRBV5-3; J: TRBJ2-1; D: NA; size: many; CDR3: CATPSEQFF; DNA: TGTGCCACCCCCAGCGAGCAGTTCTTC
V: TRBV12-3/TRBV12-4; J: TRBJ2-1; D: TRBD1; size: NA; CDR3: CASSPGQGIGNEQFF; DNA: TGTGCCAGCAGTCCCGGACAGGGTATAGGCAATGAGCAGTTCTTC
V: TRBV19; J: TRBJ2-7; D: NA; size: many; CDR3: CASSIDRTDRKPFYEQYF; DNA: TGTGCCAGTAGTATAGATCGGACCGACCGGAAACCCTTCTACGAGCAGTACTTC
V: TRBV3-1; J: TRBJ1-1; D: NA; size: many; CDR3: CASRPGMKAFF; DNA: TGTGCCAGCAGACCTGGGATGAAGGCTTTCTTT
V: TRBV7-9; J: TRBJ2-4; D: NA; size: few; CDR3: CASSYLGGSVAKNIQYF; DNA: TGTGCCAGCAGCTACCTTGGGGGATCTGTAGCCAAAAACATTCAGTACTTC
V: TRBV30; J: TRBJ1-2; D: TRBD1; size: many; CDR3: CAWRRQGDGGGYTF; DNA: TGTGCCTGGAGGAGACAGGGGGACGGAGGTGGCTACACCTTC
V: TRBV20-1; J: TRBJ2-1; D: NA; size: many; CDR3: CSARDRTSRNEQFF; DNA: TGCAGTGCTAGAGATCGTACTAGCCGCAATGAGCAGTTCTTC
V: TRBV2; J: TRBJ2-2; D: TRBD2; size: NA; CDR3: CASSALAGTGELFF; DNA: TGTGCCAGCAGTGCACTAGCGGGAACCGGGGAGCTGTTTTTT
V: TRBV10-3; J: TRBJ2-1; D: NA; size: NA; CDR3: CAISEFEYNEQFF; DNA: TGTGCCATCAGTGAGTTCGAATACAATGAGCAGTTCTTC
V: TRBV27; J: TRBJ1-1; D: NA; size: many; CDR3: CASSFLVNTEAFF; DNA: TGTGCCAGCAGTTTTTTGGTGAACACTGAAGCTTTCTTT
V: TRBV5-1; J: TRBJ2-1; D: TRBD1; size: many; CDR3: CASSPTGTGAYNEQFF; DNA: TGCGCCAGCAGCCCAACCGGGACAGGGGCCTACAATGAGCAGTTCTTC
V: TRBV7-2; J: TRBJ2-3; D: NA; size: NA; CDR3: CASSHRRGGTSTDTQYF; DNA: TGTGCCAGCAGCCATAGGAGGGGCGGGACAAGCACAGATACGCAGTATTTT